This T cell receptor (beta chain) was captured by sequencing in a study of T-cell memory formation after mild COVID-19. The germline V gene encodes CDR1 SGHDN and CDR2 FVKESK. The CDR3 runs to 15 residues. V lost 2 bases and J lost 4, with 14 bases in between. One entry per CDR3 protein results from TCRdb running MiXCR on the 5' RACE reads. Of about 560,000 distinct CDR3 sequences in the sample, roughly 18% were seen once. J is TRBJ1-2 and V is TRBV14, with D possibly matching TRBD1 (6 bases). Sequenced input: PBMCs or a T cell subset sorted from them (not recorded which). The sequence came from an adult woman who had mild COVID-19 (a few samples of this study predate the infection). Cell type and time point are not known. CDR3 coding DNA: TGTGCCAGCAGCCAATCGGGGGCCTCCCCCTATGGCTACACCTTC. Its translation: CASSQSGASPYGYTF.